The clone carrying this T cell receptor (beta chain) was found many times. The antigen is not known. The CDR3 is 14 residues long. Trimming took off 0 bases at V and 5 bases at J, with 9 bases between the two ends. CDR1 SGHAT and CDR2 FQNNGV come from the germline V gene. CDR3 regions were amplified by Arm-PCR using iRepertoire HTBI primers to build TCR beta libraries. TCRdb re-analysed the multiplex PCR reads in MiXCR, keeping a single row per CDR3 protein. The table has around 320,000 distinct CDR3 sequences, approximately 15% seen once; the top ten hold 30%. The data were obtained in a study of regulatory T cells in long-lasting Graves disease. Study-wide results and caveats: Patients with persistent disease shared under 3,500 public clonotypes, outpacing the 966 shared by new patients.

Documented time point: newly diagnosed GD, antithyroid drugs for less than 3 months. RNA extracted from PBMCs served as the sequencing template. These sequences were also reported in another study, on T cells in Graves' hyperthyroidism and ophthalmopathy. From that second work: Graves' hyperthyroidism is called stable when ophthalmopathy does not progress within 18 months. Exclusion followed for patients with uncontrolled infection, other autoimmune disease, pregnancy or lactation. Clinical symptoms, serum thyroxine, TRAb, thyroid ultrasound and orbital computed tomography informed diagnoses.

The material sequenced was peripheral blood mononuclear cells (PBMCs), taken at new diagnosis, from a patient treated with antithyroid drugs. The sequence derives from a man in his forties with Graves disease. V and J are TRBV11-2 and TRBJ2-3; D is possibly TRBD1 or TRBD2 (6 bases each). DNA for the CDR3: TGTGCCAGCAGCTTAGACAGGGGAGGAGATACGCAGTATTTT. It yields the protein CASSLDRGGDTQYF.